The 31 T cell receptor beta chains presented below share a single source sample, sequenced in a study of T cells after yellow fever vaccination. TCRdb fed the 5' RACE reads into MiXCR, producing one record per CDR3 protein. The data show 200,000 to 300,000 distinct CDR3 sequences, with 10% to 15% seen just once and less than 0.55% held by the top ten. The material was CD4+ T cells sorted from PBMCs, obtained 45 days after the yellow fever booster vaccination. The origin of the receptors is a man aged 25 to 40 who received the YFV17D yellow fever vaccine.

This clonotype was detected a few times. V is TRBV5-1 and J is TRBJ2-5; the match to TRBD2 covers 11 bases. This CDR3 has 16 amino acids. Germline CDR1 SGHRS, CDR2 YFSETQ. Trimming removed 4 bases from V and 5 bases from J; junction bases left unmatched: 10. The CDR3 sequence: CASSPGTSGLGETQYF. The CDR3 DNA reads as TGCGCCAGCAGCCCCGGGACTAGCGGTCTCGGGGAGACCCAGTACTTC.

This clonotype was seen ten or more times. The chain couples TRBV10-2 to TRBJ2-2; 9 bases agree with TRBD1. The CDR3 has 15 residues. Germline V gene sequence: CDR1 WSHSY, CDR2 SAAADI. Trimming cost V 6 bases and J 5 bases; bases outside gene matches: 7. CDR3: CASRLDRGSTGELFF. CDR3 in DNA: TGCGCCAGCAGACTAGACAGGGGGTCAACCGGGGAGCTGTTTTTT.

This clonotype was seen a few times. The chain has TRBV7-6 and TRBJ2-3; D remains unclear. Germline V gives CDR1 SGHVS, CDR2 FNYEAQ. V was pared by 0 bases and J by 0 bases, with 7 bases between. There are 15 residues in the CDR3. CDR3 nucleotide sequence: TGTGCCAGCAGCTTAGCGGAGCTTAGCACAGATACGCAGTATTTT. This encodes CASSLAELSTDTQYF.

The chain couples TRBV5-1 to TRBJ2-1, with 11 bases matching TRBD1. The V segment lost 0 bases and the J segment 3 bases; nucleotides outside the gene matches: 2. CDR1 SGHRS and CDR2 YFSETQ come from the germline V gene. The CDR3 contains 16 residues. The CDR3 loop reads CASSLAGQGVYNEQFF. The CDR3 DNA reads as TGCGCCAGCAGCTTGGCGGGACAGGGGGTCTACAATGAGCAGTTCTTC.

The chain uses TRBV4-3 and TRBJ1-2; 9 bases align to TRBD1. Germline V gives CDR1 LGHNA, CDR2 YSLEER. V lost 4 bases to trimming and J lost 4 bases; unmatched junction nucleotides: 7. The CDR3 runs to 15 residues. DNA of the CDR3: TGCGCCAGCAGCCCGCCCGGGACAGGGATCTATGGCTACACCTTC. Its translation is CASSPPGTGIYGYTF.

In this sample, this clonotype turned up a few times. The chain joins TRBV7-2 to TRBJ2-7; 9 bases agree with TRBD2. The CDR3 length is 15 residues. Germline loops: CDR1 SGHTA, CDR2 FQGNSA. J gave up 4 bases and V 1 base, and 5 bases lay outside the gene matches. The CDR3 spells CASSLGAGGPYEQYF. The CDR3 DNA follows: TGTGCCAGCAGCTTAGGGGCGGGAGGGCCGTACGAGCAGTACTTC.

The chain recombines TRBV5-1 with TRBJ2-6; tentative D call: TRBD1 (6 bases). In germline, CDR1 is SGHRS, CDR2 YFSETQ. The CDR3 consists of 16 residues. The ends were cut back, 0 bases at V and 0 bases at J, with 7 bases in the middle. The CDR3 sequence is CASSLVGGSGANVLTF. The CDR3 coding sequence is TGCGCCAGCAGCTTGGTAGGGGGCTCTGGGGCCAACGTCCTGACTTTC.

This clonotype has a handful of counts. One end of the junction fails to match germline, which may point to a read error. CDR3 in DNA: TGCAGCGTTCTCAGAGGGTCTAAGGAAAAACTGTTTTTT. Its translation is CSVLRGSKEKLFF. The chain joins TRBV29-1 to TRBJ1-4; unclear D gene. The CDR3 runs 13 residues. Germline V lookup: CDR1 SQVTM, CDR2 ANQGSEA. Full variable domain (missing parts from reference TRBV29-1 and TRBJ1-4): SAVISQKPSRDICQRGTSLTIQCQVDSQVTMMFWYRQQPGQSLTLIATANQGSEATYESGFVIDKFPISRPNLTFSTLTVSNMSPEDSSIYLCSVLRGSKEKLFFGSGTQLSVL.

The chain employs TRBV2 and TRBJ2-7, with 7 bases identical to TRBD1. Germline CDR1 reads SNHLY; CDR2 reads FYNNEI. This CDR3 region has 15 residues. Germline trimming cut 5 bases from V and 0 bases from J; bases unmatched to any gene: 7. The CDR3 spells CASSWARDSSYEQYF. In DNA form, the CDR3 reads TGTGCCAGCAGTTGGGCACGGGACAGCTCCTACGAGCAGTACTTC.

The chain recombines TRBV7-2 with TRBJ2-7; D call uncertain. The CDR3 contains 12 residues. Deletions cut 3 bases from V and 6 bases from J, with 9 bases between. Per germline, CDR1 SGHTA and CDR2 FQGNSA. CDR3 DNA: TGTGCCAGCAGCTTGGATTATTTCGAGCAGTACTTC. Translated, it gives CASSLDYFEQYF.

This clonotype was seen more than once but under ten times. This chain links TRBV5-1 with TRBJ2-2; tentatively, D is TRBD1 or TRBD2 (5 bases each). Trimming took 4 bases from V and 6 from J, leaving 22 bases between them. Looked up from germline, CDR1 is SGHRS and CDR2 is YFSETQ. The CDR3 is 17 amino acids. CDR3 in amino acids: CASSPGFGTALPGELFF. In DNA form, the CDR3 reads TGCGCCAGCAGCCCAGGATTTGGGACCGCCCTGCCCGGGGAGCTGTTTTTT.

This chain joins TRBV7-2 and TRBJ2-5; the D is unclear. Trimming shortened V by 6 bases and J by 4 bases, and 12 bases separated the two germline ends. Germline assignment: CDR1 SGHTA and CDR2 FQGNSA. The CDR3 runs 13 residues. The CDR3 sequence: CASSREPGETQYF. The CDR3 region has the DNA TGTGCCAGCAGTCGCGAGCCCGGAGAGACCCAGTACTTC.

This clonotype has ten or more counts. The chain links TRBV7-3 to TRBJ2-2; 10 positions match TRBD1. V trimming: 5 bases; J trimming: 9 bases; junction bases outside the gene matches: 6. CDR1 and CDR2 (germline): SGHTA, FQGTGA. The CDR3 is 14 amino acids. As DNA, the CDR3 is TGTGCCAGCAGCCCCGGGACAGGGGCCCGGGAGCTGTTTTTT. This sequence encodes CASSPGTGARELFF.

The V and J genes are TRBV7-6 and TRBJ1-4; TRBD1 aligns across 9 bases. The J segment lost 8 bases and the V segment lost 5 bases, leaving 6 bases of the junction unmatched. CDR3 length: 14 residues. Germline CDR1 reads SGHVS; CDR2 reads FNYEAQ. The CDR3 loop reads CASSMGQGGEKLFF. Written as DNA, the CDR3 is TGTGCCAGCAGCATGGGACAGGGTGGGGAAAAACTGTTTTTT.

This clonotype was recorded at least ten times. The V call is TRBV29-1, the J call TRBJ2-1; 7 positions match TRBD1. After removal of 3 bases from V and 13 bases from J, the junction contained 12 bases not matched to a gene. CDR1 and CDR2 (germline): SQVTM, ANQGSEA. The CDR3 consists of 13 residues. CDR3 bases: TGCAGCGTTGAGCAGGGTGCCAGGACAGGTCAGTTCTTC. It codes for CSVEQGARTGQFF.

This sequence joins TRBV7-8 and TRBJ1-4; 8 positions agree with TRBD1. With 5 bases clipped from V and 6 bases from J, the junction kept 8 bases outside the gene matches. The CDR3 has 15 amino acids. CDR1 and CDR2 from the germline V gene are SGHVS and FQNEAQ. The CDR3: CASSARTGSYEKLFF. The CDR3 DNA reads TGTGCCAGCAGCGCACGGACAGGGAGTTATGAAAAACTGTTTTTT.

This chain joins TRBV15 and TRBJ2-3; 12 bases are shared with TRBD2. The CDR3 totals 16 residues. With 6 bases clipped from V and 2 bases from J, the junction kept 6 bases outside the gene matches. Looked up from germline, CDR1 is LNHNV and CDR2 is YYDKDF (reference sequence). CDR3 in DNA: TGTGCCACCAGAGCGACTAGCGGGGGACACACAGATACGCAGTATTTT. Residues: CATRATSGGHTDTQYF.

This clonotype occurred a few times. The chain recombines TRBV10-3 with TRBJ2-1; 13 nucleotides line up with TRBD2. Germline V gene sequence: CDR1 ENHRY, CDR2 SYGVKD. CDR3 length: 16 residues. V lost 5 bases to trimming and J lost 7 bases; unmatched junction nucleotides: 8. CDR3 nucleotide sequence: TGTGCCATCAGTACTAGCGGGAGGGGAGCGAGGAATGAGCAGTTCTTC. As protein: CAISTSGRGARNEQFF.

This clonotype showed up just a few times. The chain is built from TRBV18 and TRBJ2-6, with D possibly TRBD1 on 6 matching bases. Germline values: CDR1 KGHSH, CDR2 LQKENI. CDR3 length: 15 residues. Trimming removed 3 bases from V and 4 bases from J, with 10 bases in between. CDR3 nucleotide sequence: TGTGCCAGCTCACCGGGGGCGACCGGGGCCAACGTCCTGACTTTC. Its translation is CASSPGATGANVLTF.

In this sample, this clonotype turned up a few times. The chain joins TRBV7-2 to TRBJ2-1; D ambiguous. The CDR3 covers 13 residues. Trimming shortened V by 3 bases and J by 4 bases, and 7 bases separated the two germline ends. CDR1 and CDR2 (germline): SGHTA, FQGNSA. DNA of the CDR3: TGTGCCAGCAGCTTTATGAGATACAATGAGCAGTTCTTC. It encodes CASSFMRYNEQFF.

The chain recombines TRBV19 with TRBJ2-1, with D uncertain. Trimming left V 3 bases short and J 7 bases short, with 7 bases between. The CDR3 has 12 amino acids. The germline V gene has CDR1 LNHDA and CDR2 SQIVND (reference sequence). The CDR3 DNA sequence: TGTGCCAGTAGTATTTTTTCGAATGAGCAGTTCTTC. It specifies CASSIFSNEQFF.

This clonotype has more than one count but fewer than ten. This chain's CDR3 is CASSSGTGNTEAFF. The CDR3, as DNA: TGTGCCAGCAGTTCCGGGACAGGGAACACTGAAGCTTTCTTT. The genes are TRBV7-9 and TRBJ1-1, with TRBD1 identical over 8 bases. Germline assignment: CDR1 SEHNR and CDR2 FQNEAQ (reference sequence). After removal of 6 bases from V and 1 base from J, the junction contained 4 bases not matched to a gene. The CDR3 contains 14 residues.

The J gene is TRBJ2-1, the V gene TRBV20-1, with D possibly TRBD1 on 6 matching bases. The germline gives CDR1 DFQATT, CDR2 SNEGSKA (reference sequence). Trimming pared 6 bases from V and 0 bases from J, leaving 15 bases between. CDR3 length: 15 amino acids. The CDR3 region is CSASRGHLSYNEQFF. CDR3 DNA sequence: TGCAGTGCCAGTAGGGGACATCTCTCCTACAATGAGCAGTTCTTC.

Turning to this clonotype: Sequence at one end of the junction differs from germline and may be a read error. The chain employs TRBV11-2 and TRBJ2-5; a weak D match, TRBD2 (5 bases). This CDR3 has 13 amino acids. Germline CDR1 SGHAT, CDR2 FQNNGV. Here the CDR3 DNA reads TGTGCCAGCAGCTTAGATGCATGGCGCGGGCCCCAGTTC. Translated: CASSLDAWRGPQF.

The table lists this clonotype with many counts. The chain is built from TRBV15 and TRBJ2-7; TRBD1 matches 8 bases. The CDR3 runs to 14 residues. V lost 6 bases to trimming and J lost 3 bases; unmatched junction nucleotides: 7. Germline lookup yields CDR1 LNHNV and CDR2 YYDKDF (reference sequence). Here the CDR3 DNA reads TGTGCCACCAGACTGGACAGGGTGAACTACGAGCAGTACTTC. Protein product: CATRLDRVNYEQYF.

CDR3 DNA: TGCGCCAGCAGCCCGTTAGCGGGGGGGCCGTACAATGAGCAGTTCTTC. This gives the protein CASSPLAGGPYNEQFF. The gene calls are TRBV5-1 and TRBJ2-1; 11 nucleotides agree with TRBD2. This CDR3 has 16 residues. Germline V CDR1 and CDR2: SGHRS, YFSETQ. Trimming cost V 4 bases and J 4 bases; bases outside gene matches: 7.

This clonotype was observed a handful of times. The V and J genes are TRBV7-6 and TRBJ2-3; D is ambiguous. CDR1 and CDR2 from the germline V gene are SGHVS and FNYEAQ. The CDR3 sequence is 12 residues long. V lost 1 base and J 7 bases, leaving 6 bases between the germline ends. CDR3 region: CASSLDRYTQYF. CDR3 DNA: TGTGCCAGCAGCTTAGATCGTTATACGCAGTATTTT.

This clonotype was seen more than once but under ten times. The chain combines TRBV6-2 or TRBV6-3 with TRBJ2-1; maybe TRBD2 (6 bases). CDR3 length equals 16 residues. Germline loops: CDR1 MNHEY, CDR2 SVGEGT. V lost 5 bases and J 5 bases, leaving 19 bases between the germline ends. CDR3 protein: CASSQGARGGNNEQFF. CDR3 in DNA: TGTGCCAGCAGTCAGGGCGCGAGGGGAGGAAACAATGAGCAGTTCTTC.

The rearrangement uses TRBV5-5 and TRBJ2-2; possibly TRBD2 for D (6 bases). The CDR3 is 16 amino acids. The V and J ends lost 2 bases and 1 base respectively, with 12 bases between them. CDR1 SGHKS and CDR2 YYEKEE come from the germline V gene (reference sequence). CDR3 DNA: TGTGCCAGCAGCTTTCAAGCGGGTAGGAACACCGGGGAGCTGTTTTTT. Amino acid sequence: CASSFQAGRNTGELFF. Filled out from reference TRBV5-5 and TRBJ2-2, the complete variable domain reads DAGVTQSPTHLIKTRGQQVTLRCSPISGHKSVSWYQQVLGQGPQFIFQYYEKEERGRGNFPDRFSARQFPNYSSELNVNALLLGDSALYLCASSFQAGRNTGELFFGEGSRLTVL.

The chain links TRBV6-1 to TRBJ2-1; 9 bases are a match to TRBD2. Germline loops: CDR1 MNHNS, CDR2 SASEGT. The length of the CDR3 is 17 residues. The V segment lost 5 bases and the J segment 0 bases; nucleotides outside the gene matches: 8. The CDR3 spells CASSRLAVGSSYNEQFF. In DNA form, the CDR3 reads TGTGCCAGCAGTCGACTAGCGGTTGGGAGCTCCTACAATGAGCAGTTCTTC.

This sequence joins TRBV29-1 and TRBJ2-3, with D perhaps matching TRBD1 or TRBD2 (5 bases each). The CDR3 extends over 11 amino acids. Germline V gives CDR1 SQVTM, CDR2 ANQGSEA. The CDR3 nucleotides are TGCAGGAGGGGCGGCACAGATACGCAGTATTTT. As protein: CRRGGTDTQYF.